This TCR beta chain was retrieved from a study of blood T cell repertoires in COVID-19. Generated by immunoSEQ multiplex PCR, the TCRdb table keeps only in-frame clones and is missing some. The sample has a few hundred thousand clones; over 75% are singletons. The CDR3 sequence is 13 residues long. V gave up 4 bases and J gave up 0 bases, with 9 bases separating them. Germline V gene data show CDR1 as GTSNPN and CDR2 as SVGIG (reference sequence). The sample taken for sequencing was peripheral blood. The sequence came from a human donor with COVID-19, enrolled during active disease. The donor label of this sample is uncertain. The chain links TRBV30 to TRBJ1-1; D unclear. The CDR3 loop reads CAWINGLNTEAFF. The DNA of the CDR3 is TGTGCCTGGATAAACGGTTTGAACACTGAAGCTTTCTTT.